This is a list of T cell receptor beta chains from one sample in a study of control samples from healthy donors and cancer patients. The method was immunoSEQ multiplex PCR; TCRdb's version includes in-frame clones alone and lacks a portion of them. Of some 200,000 clones in the sample, about 93% are singletons; the top ten hold approximately 1.5%. Input material: blood. Receptor source: a man in his fifties or sixties in good health. CDR3s include the opening cysteine and the closing phenylalanine or tryptophan. Each record gives: J gene, CDR3 length, D gene, V gene, CDR3 protein. A D gene is named only where the DNA matches it firmly.

TRBJ1-2 | 14 | . | TRBV29-1 | CSATEGAEGYGYTF
TRBJ1-6 | 16 | . | TRBV3-1/TRBV3-2 | CASSQEGALYNSPLHF
TRBJ2-1 | 12 | . | TRBV15 | CATSRDKDEQFF
TRBJ1-3 | 16 | . | TRBV18 | CASSMGRPTSGNTIYF
TRBJ1-5 | 15 | . | TRBV6-5 | CASSYGFDSNQPQHF
TRBJ1-6 | 15 | . | TRBV3-1/TRBV3-2 | CASRKGGGTHSPLHF
TRBJ2-5 | 15 | TRBD1 | TRBV11-2 | CASSLEAGGRETQYF
TRBJ1-4 | 14 | . | TRBV18 | CASSPRASNEKLFF
TRBJ2-1 | 15 | TRBD2 | TRBV9 | CASSVGGLALSEQFF
TRBJ2-7 | 16 | TRBD2 | TRBV3-1/TRBV3-2 | CASSPPRTSGTYEQYF
TRBJ1-1 | 14 | . | TRBV5-4 | CASSTGRSRTEAFF
TRBJ2-3 | 15 | . | TRBV11-3 | CASSFGGGGTDTQYF
TRBJ2-1 | 16 | . | TRBV18 | CASSPLGGAFINEQFF
TRBJ1-5 | 13 | . | TRBV6-6 | CASSYMTYQPQHF
TRBJ2-1 | 16 | TRBD1 | TRBV7-2 | CASSLVGQGGAYEQFF
TRBJ1-5 | 13 | . | TRBV5-1 | CASSWDSNQPQHF
TRBJ2-2 | 15 | . | TRBV28 | CASSSWTENTGELFF
TRBJ1-2 | 16 | TRBD1 | TRBV5-4 | CASSVSGTGGAGGYTF
TRBJ2-6 | 13 | . | TRBV3-1/TRBV3-2 | CASANSGANVLTF
TRBJ2-2 | 15 | TRBD1 | TRBV12-5 | CASSELGGHTGELFF
TRBJ1-6 | 13 | . | TRBV11-3 | CASSLDRYSPLHF
TRBJ2-2 | 13 | . | TRBV19 | CASQGRWDGELFF
TRBJ2-7 | 15 | TRBD2 | TRBV7-2 | CASSLRAGSPHEQYF
TRBJ2-2 | 12 | . | TRBV11-3 | CASSLESGELFF
TRBJ2-6 | 19 | TRBD1 | TRBV9 | CASSPRGGTANSGANVLTF
TRBJ2-1 | 16 | . | TRBV5-1 | CASSLAPQSSYNEQFF
TRBJ1-2 | 14 | . | TRBV6-1 | CASSEPRPAYGYTF
TRBJ1-1 | 12 | . | TRBV12-3/TRBV12-4 | CASRAYSTEAFF
TRBJ2-7 | 14 | TRBD2 | TRBV9 | CASSVGPAGAEQYF
TRBJ1-5 | 13 | . | TRBV19 | CASSIRRTDGKSF
TRBJ1-5 | 15 | TRBD1 | TRBV28 | CASKSTGYSNQPQHF
TRBJ1-5 | 18 | TRBD1 | TRBV30 | CAWSVARDRLYSNQPQHF
TRBJ1-5 | 13 | . | TRBV28 | CASKARGNQPQHF
TRBJ1-1 | 17 | TRBD1 | TRBV28 | CASSLYQQGALNTEAFF
TRBJ2-1 | 12 | . | TRBV9 | CASSLGGGEQFF
TRBJ2-1 | 16 | . | TRBV28 | CASSLLGLSSYNEQFF
TRBJ2-1 | 15 | . | TRBV9 | CASSDPVTAYNEQFF
TRBJ1-5 | 12 | . | TRBV6-2/TRBV6-3 | CASSSYRQPQHF
TRBJ2-3 | 14 | . | TRBV5-4 | CASSLEGAEDTQYF
TRBJ1-2 | 11 | . | TRBV12-3/TRBV12-4 | CASSPYRGYTF
TRBJ2-5 | 16 | TRBD2 | TRBV5-1 | CASSLSPSGGTETQYF
TRBJ2-6 | 16 | . | TRBV7-2 | CASSLMLISGANVLTF
TRBJ2-7 | 13 | . | TRBV11-2 | CASSFDREAPGGF
TRBJ2-7 | 11 | . | TRBV5-1 | CASSNSYEQYF
TRBJ2-3 | 14 | . | TRBV7-9 | CASSPAASTDTQYF
TRBJ1-2 | 16 | TRBD1 | TRBV6-1 | CASSEAGTGGHYGYTF
TRBJ2-6 | 14 | . | TRBV24-1 | CATSDTFGANVLTF
TRBJ1-1 | 13 | . | TRBV2 | CASRQGLNTEAFF
TRBJ1-2 | 17 | . | TRBV28 | CASTSTMFLGTRDGYTF
TRBJ2-7 | 13 | TRBD1 | TRBV29-1 | CSVTTGVSYEQYF
TRBJ2-7 | 14 | . | TRBV5-4 | CASSPMKSPGEQYF
TRBJ2-7 | 15 | TRBD1 | TRBV30 | CAWSVGTGPSYEQYF
TRBJ2-1 | 16 | TRBD1 | TRBV6-1 | CASSEFAGGSFNEQFF
TRBJ1-3 | 16 | TRBD1 | TRBV9 | CASSPGTARLGNTIYF
TRBJ2-7 | 15 | . | TRBV4-2 | CASSQDARSSYEQYF
TRBJ1-6 | 13 | . | TRBV5-8 | CASSFQSNSPLHF
TRBJ1-2 | 13 | . | TRBV12-3/TRBV12-4 | CASSPTGDYGYTF
TRBJ2-4 | 17 | TRBD2 | TRBV4-3 | CASSQSGLAGSPGIQYF